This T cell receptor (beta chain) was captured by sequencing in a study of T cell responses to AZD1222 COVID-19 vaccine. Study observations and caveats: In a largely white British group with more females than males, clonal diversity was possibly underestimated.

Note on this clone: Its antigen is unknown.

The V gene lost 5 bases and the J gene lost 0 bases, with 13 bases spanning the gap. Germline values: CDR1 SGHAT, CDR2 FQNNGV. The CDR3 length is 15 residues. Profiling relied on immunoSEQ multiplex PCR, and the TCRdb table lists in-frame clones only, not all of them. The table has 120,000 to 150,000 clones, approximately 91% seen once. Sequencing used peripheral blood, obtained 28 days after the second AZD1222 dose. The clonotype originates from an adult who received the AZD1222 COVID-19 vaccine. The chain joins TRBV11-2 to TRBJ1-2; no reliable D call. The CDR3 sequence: CASSLGRTPNYGYTF. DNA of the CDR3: TGTGCCAGCAGCCTTGGACGTACTCCTAACTATGGCTACACCTTC.